The following is a TCR beta chain sequence with its context. The data derive from a study of shared clonotypes between healthy human individuals. Deep was the level at which the assay was run. This table comes from immunoSEQ multiplex PCR, and its TCRdb copy is limited to in-frame clones, with some not included. Seen here are roughly 2.4 million clones, 90% to 96% observed once, and the top ten hold around 0.13%. This CDR3 is 11 amino acids long. Trimming stripped 10 bases from V and 0 bases from J, with 7 bases between. CDR1 SGHNT and CDR2 YYREEE come from the germline V gene (reference sequence). The sample consisted of naive CD4+ T cells sorted from blood. Sample subset: CD45RA+ positively selected. The clonotype was recovered from a young man in good health. The genes are TRBV5-4 and TRBJ1-1; D gene unclear. CDR3 residues: CAAIVNTEAFF. CDR3 nucleotides: TGTGCCGCAATAGTGAACACTGAAGCTTTCTTT.